This TCR beta chain was captured in a study of blood T cells in healthy people across ages. General observations from the study: While age rose, TCR beta diversity per million T cells dropped in a roughly linear way.

Germline lookup yields CDR1 LGHDT and CDR2 YNNKEL (reference sequence). The CDR3 length is 14 residues. V lost 4 bases and J 3 bases, leaving 13 bases between the germline ends. This clonotype was observed many times. Its antigen remains unknown. Sample-barcoded 5' priming and a J-beta primer mix drove a second PCR of roughly 7 to 11 cycles. TCRdb independently ran MiXCR on the 5' RACE reads; one entry per CDR3 protein. The sample holds about 650,000 distinct CDR3 sequences, 32% seen once. The chain couples TRBV3-1 to TRBJ2-7; TRBD1 might be the D (5 bases). The TCR comes from a woman of 80 years or more in good health. The sample was blood. DNA of the CDR3: TGTGCCAGCAGCCCGAGGAGACAGCTCTACGAGCAGTACTTC. It codes for CASSPRRQLYEQYF.